The rows below give T cell receptor beta chains drawn from one sample of a study of T-cell reconstitution after alpha-beta-depleted transplantation in children. TCRdb re-called the PCR reads through MiXCR, storing one row per CDR3 protein. The profile shows some 400,000 distinct CDR3 sequences, around 20% of them singletons. Material: PBMCs from the stem cell graft donor, obtained from the stem cell graft. The origin of the receptors is a human donor who donated a stem cell graft to a child with acute myeloid leukemia. Both conserved end residues are part of each CDR3. D genes are given only for firm matches. Rows give clone size only sometimes, using once, few, many, or a class for an expanded clone.

v_call	j_call	d_call	clone_size	cdr3_aa	cdr3_nt
TRBV14	TRBJ2-7	TRBD1	.	CASSLKTGISYEQYF	TGTGCCAGCAGCCTTAAGACAGGGATCTCCTACGAGCAGTACTTC
TRBV20-1	TRBJ2-7	.	many	CSAYGTAVREQYF	TGCAGTGCATACGGGACCGCCGTTCGCGAGCAGTACTTC
TRBV5-1	TRBJ2-3	.	few	CASSDPGRDTDTQYF	TGCGCCAGCAGCGACCCAGGGCGGGACACAGATACGCAGTATTTT
TRBV5-1	TRBJ2-1	TRBD2	few	CASSPRTSGRSNEQFF	TGCGCCAGCAGCCCCCGGACTAGCGGGAGATCGAATGAGCAGTTCTTC
TRBV7-6	TRBJ2-1	TRBD2	.	CASSSEREGPGANEQFF	TGTGCCAGCAGCTCTGAGCGGGAGGGCCCAGGTGCGAATGAGCAGTTCTTC
TRBV6-5	TRBJ1-2	TRBD1	few	CASSSIPNRGRRGYTF	TGTGCCAGCAGTTCCATACCTAACAGGGGGCGGCGTGGCTACACCTTC
TRBV7-9	TRBJ1-4	.	few	CASSARLGATNEKLFF	TGTGCCAGCAGCGCTCGTTTGGGTGCAACTAATGAAAAACTGTTTTTT
TRBV12-3/TRBV12-4	TRBJ1-1	.	.	CASSLTRGPEAFF	TGTGCCAGCAGTTTAACCCGGGGCCCTGAAGCTTTCTTT
TRBV4-1	TRBJ2-7	.	.	CASSRVGAGEQYF	TGCGCCAGCAGCCGAGTGGGGGCCGGTGAGCAGTACTTC
TRBV5-1	TRBJ2-3	.	.	CASTVGAAPSTDTQYF	TGCGCCAGCACCGTGGGAGCGGCCCCTAGCACAGATACGCAGTATTTT
TRBV12-3/TRBV12-4	TRBJ2-7	TRBD2	.	CASSEVVAGVSEQYF	TGTGCCAGCAGTGAGGTAGTAGCGGGAGTCTCCGAGCAGTACTTC
TRBV29-1	TRBJ2-5	.	many	CSVGTVQETQYF	TGCAGCGTTGGAACAGTCCAAGAGACCCAGTACTTC
TRBV12-3/TRBV12-4	TRBJ2-3	.	.	CASSFWESGSTDTQYF	TGTGCCAGCAGTTTTTGGGAAAGTGGTAGTACAGATACGCAGTATTTT
TRBV29-1	TRBJ2-5	.	few	CSVYRAFQETQYF	TGCAGCGTTTACCGGGCCTTCCAAGAGACCCAGTACTTC
TRBV7-6	TRBJ2-3	.	few	CASSFLEGTDTQYF	TGTGCCAGCAGCTTCCTAGAGGGCACAGATACGCAGTATTTT
TRBV28	TRBJ2-3	.	once	CASSLIDTQYF	TGTGCCAGCAGTTTAATAGATACGCAGTATTTT
TRBV6-2/TRBV6-3	TRBJ2-5	TRBD1	many	CASSYWTGGETQYF	TGTGCCAGCAGTTACTGGACAGGGGGCGAGACCCAGTACTTC
TRBV12-3/TRBV12-4	TRBJ2-7	.	.	CASSLRRGPSSYEQYF	TGTGCCAGCAGTCTCCGGCGCGGCCCTAGCTCCTACGAGCAGTACTTC
TRBV4-3	TRBJ2-2	.	few	CASSPPGDGELFF	TGCGCCAGCAGCCCCCCCGGGGACGGGGAGCTGTTTTTT
TRBV29-1	TRBJ1-3	.	once	CSASEQALSGNTIYF	TGCAGCGCTTCGGAGCAGGCCCTCTCTGGAAACACCATATATTTT
TRBV28	TRBJ2-2	.	.	CACSLETNTGELLF	TGTGCCTGCAGTTTAGAGACGAACACCGGGGAGCTGCTTTTT
TRBV4-3	TRBJ2-7	TRBD2	.	CASSLRTSGSHEQYF	TGCGCCAGCAGCCTCCGGACTAGCGGGAGTCACGAGCAGTACTTC
TRBV7-6	TRBJ1-4	TRBD1	few	CASSFGQGRGEKLFF	TGTGCCAGCAGCTTTGGACAGGGACGTGGTGAAAAACTGTTTTTT
TRBV4-2	TRBJ2-1	TRBD2	.	CASSQAFGGSGSYNEQFF	TGTGCCAGCAGCCAAGCGTTTGGCGGGAGCGGATCCTACAATGAGCAGTTCTTC
TRBV7-8	TRBJ1-2	TRBD1	.	CASSLGQTGANYGYTF	TGTGCCAGCAGCTTAGGGCAGACAGGGGCCAACTATGGCTACACCTTC
TRBV5-1	TRBJ2-3	.	many	CASSLVDTDTQYF	TGCGCCAGCAGCCTGGTCGATACAGATACGCAGTATTTT
TRBV7-2	TRBJ2-5	.	.	CASSFSGPQYF	TGTGCCAGCAGTTTCTCGGGGCCACAGTACTTC
TRBV10-2	TRBJ2-7	.	.	CASSDAGAGYEQYF	TGCGCCAGCAGTGATGCCGGGGCGGGGTACGAGCAGTACTTC
TRBV6-2/TRBV6-3	TRBJ2-7	TRBD2	.	CASSFSGNAAYEQYF	TGTGCCAGCAGCTTTAGCGGGAATGCCGCCTACGAGCAGTACTTC
TRBV20-1	TRBJ2-7	TRBD1	many	CSAQMTGKIDEQYF	TGCAGTGCCCAGATGACAGGGAAGATCGACGAGCAGTACTTC
TRBV6-1	TRBJ2-1	TRBD1	.	CASSEVVGDRGYNEQFF	TGTGCCAGCAGTGAAGTAGTAGGGGACAGAGGTTACAATGAGCAGTTCTTC
TRBV4-2	TRBJ2-7	.	many	CASSYGGLRSSYEQYF	TGTGCCAGCAGCTACGGGGGCCTCCGCTCCTCCTACGAGCAGTACTTC
TRBV7-2	TRBJ2-1	TRBD2	few	CASSLASSSGIFWEQFF	TGTGCCAGCAGCTTAGCGTCGTCTAGCGGGATTTTTTGGGAGCAGTTCTTC
TRBV5-1	TRBJ2-7	TRBD2	few	CASGEGLVFPYEQYF	TGCGCCAGCGGGGAGGGACTAGTATTTCCCTACGAGCAGTACTTC
TRBV12-3/TRBV12-4	TRBJ2-7	.	.	CASSFAGLYEQYF	TGTGCCAGCAGTTTTGCGGGACTCTACGAGCAGTACTTC
TRBV29-1	TRBJ2-3	TRBD2	many	CSAIRGAVTSGRASDTQYF	TGCAGCGCTATCCGGGGAGCAGTGACTAGCGGGAGGGCCTCGGATACGCAGTATTTT
TRBV7-9	TRBJ1-1	TRBD1	few	CASSLLRTGDTEAFF	TGTGCCAGCAGCTTACTACGGACAGGGGACACTGAAGCTTTCTTT
TRBV29-1	TRBJ2-2	.	.	CSVETRTGTGELFF	TGCAGCGTTGAGACTAGAACGGGAACCGGGGAGCTGTTTTTT
TRBV29-1	TRBJ2-1	.	many	CSVEDPGAIDEQFF	TGCAGCGTTGAAGACCCGGGGGCAATTGATGAGCAGTTCTTC
TRBV10-3	TRBJ2-1	.	many	CAISESMAGTYNEQFF	TGTGCCATCAGTGAGTCGATGGCAGGGACCTACAATGAGCAGTTCTTC